The 19 T cell receptor beta chains reported below all come from one sample, sequenced in a study of blood T cell repertoires in COVID-19. Assay: immunoSEQ multiplex PCR; the TCRdb copy retains only in-frame clones and omits some. The sample yields 200,000 to 250,000 clones, roughly 80% seen once. Sequencing was done on a sample of peripheral blood. Source of these receptors: an elderly woman with active or convalescent COVID-19.

This clone appeared once. V gene TRBV5-1 combines with J gene TRBJ1-5; the match to TRBD1 covers 9 bases. Unmatched junction bases numbered 1, after V lost 2 bases and J lost 4 bases. The germline gives CDR1 SGHRS, CDR2 YFSETQ. This CDR3 has 14 residues. Written as DNA, the CDR3 is TGCGCCAGCAGCTTAGGGACAGGGAATCAGCCCCAGCATTTT. It codes for CASSLGTGNQPQHF.

The chain couples TRBV9 to TRBJ2-1, with a possible D match to TRBD1 (6 bases). Germline V gene data show CDR1 as SGDLS and CDR2 as YYNGEE. The V end was cut by 0 bases, the J end by 7 bases, with 17 bases between. The length of the CDR3 is 16 residues. CDR3 protein: CASSVDQGSEENEQFF. The CDR3 nucleotides read TGTGCCAGCAGCGTAGACCAGGGGTCGGAGGAGAATGAGCAGTTCTTC.

The chain has TRBV7-8 and TRBJ2-1, with 8 positions matching TRBD1. V shed 8 bases, J shed 4 bases, and the junction held 10 bases outside the gene matches. The germline gives CDR1 SGHVS, CDR2 FQNEAQ. The CDR3 totals 15 residues. This chain's CDR3 is CASDSGTGAYNEQFF. CDR3 DNA: TGTGCCAGCGATTCCGGGACAGGAGCTTACAATGAGCAGTTCTTC.

The chain couples TRBV24-1 to TRBJ2-1; no firm D call. The CDR3 has 12 residues. Germline V lookup: CDR1 KGHDR, CDR2 SFDVKD. Deletions cut 0 bases from V and 9 bases from J, with 5 bases between. The CDR3 DNA is TGTGCCACCAGTGATTTGACGGGTGAGCAGTTCTTC. This gives the protein CATSDLTGEQFF.

This clone was seen a handful of times. The V gene is TRBV4-3, the J gene TRBJ2-7; 8 bases agree with TRBD2. Germline CDR1 reads LGHNA; CDR2 reads YSLEER. Trimming removed 2 bases from V and 6 bases from J; junction bases left unmatched: 6. The CDR3 consists of 14 residues. This chain's CDR3 is CASSQLRTSIEQYF. The CDR3 DNA is TGCGCCAGCAGCCAATTGAGGACTAGCATCGAGCAGTACTTC.

V is TRBV4-2 and J is TRBJ1-4; D is ambiguous. The CDR3 is 16 amino acids. The germline V gene encodes CDR1 LGHNA and CDR2 YNFKEQ. V lost 0 bases and J 0 bases, leaving 8 bases between the germline ends. The CDR3 protein is CASSQDRSATNEKLFF. The CDR3 nucleotides read TGTGCCAGCAGCCAAGACAGGTCTGCAACTAATGAAAAACTGTTTTTT.

This rearrangement joins TRBV5-1 to TRBJ1-2; 7 positions agree with TRBD1. The germline V gene encodes CDR1 SGHRS and CDR2 YFSETQ. J gave up 5 bases and V 4 bases, and 11 bases lay outside the gene matches. The CDR3 sequence is 15 residues long. CDR3 protein: CASSPMFAQGYGYTF. The CDR3 DNA reads TGCGCCAGCAGCCCGATGTTCGCACAGGGGTATGGCTACACCTTC.

The chain uses TRBV5-6 and TRBJ2-5; TRBD2 matches at 9 bases. The CDR3 totals 17 residues. Looked up from germline, CDR1 is SGHDT and CDR2 is YYEEEE. V dropped 0 bases and J dropped 0; count of bases not matched to a gene: 6. CDR3 DNA: TGTGCCAGCAGCTTGGTGGTAGCTAGCGGGAACCAAGAGACCCAGTACTTC. Translating gives CASSLVVASGNQETQYF.

This chain joins TRBV7-8 and TRBJ2-3; D is ambiguous. This CDR3 has 12 amino acids. The V gene lost 5 bases and the J gene lost 2 bases, with 5 bases spanning the gap. Germline-derived CDR1 and CDR2 are SGHVS and FQNEAQ. This chain's CDR3 is CASSPNTDTQYF. DNA of the CDR3: TGTGCCAGCAGCCCAAACACAGATACGCAGTATTTT.

This clone was detected once. The rearrangement uses TRBV10-1 and TRBJ2-5, with 12 bases identical to TRBD2. The CDR3 runs to 18 residues. Per the germline V gene, CDR1 is WNHNN and CDR2 is SYGVQD (reference sequence). After removal of 0 bases from V and 3 bases from J, the junction contained 8 bases not matched to a gene. Written as DNA, the CDR3 is TGCGCCAGCAGTGAGTCGACCCCGGGACTAGCGGGTAAAGAGACCCAGTACTTC. Encoded protein: CASSESTPGLAGKETQYF.

The chain links TRBV25-1 to TRBJ2-1; tentative D call: TRBD1 (6 bases). CDR1 is MGHDK, CDR2 SYGVNS, per germline. The CDR3 totals 17 residues. Deletions cut 4 bases from V and 6 bases from J, with 22 bases between. Written as DNA, the CDR3 is TGTGCCAGCAGTGCCCGAAGATACGTAGGCAGGGGCAATGAGCAGTTCTTC. Protein product: CASSARRYVGRGNEQFF.

The J gene is TRBJ2-5, the V gene TRBV3-1 (or the pseudogene TRBV3-2), with D possibly matching TRBD1 (5 bases). Germline V gene sequence: CDR1 LGHDT, CDR2 YNNKEL (reference sequence). The CDR3 runs to 17 residues. Trimming shortened V by 0 bases and J by 2 bases, and 16 bases separated the two germline ends. The DNA for the CDR3 is TGTGCCAGCAGCCAAGATTGGAGCAGGGTCCAGCAAGAGACCCAGTACTTC. Its translation: CASSQDWSRVQQETQYF.

J is TRBJ1-5 and V is TRBV12-3 or TRBV12-4, with D possibly TRBD1 on 6 matching bases. Trimming removed 5 bases at V and 11 bases at J, with 16 bases between. The CDR3 runs to 13 residues. The CDR3 here is CASSPRQVTAQHF. For the CDR3, the DNA is TGTGCCAGCAGTCCCCGACAGGTCACGGCCCAGCATTTT.

This clone has a handful of counts. The chain joins TRBV2 to TRBJ2-3; D is perhaps TRBD1 (6 bases). Looked up from germline, CDR1 is SNHLY and CDR2 is FYNNEI. CDR3 length: 16 residues. V lost 5 bases, J lost 3 bases, and 18 bases lay in between. CDR3 sequence: CASSPGHPTQTDTQYF. DNA for the CDR3: TGTGCCAGCAGTCCGGGACACCCAACTCAAACAGATACGCAGTATTTT.

V is TRBV5-5 and J is TRBJ2-1; 9 bases agree with TRBD2. V was clipped by 0 bases and J by 2 bases; unmatched bases: 6. This CDR3 comprises 17 residues. Germline V gene data show CDR1 as SGHKS and CDR2 as YYEKEE (reference sequence). The CDR3 DNA sequence: TGTGCCAGCAGCTTGGCGGGCGGGAGGGCCACCTACAATGAGCAGTTCTTC. Translation: CASSLAGGRATYNEQFF. Using reference TRBV5-5 and TRBJ2-1 for the parts outside the CDR3, the full variable domain is DAGVTQSPTHLIKTRGQQVTLRCSPISGHKSVSWYQQVLGQGPQFIFQYYEKEERGRGNFPDRFSARQFPNYSSELNVNALLLGDSALYLCASSLAGGRATYNEQFFGPGTRLTVL.

In its sample, this clone was seen a few times. The chain is built from TRBV3-1 (or the pseudogene TRBV3-2) and TRBJ2-7; 7 bases are a match to TRBD2. V lost 2 bases, J lost 6 bases, and 10 bases stayed unmatched. There are 15 residues in the CDR3. CDR1 is LGHDT and CDR2 is YNNKEL in the germline V gene (reference sequence). The CDR3 region has the DNA TGTGCCAGCAGCCAAAGTGGGGCGGGAGACAGCGAGCAGTACTTC. Its protein product is CASSQSGAGDSEQYF.

This clone showed up just a few times. The chain combines TRBV5-1 with TRBJ1-4; 8 bases map to TRBD1. CDR3 size: 15 residues. In germline, CDR1 is SGHRS, CDR2 YFSETQ. With 0 bases clipped from V and 13 bases from J, the junction kept 11 bases outside the gene matches. The CDR3 reads CASSLAWTGTSGLFF. CDR3 nucleotides: TGCGCCAGCAGCTTGGCATGGACAGGGACTTCAGGACTGTTTTTT.

V gene TRBV10-3 combines with J gene TRBJ1-2; maybe TRBD1 (5 bases). This CDR3 comprises 12 residues. The germline V gene encodes CDR1 ENHRY and CDR2 SYGVKD. V gave up 3 bases and J gave up 3 bases, with 5 bases separating them. The CDR3 sequence: CAISEGDYGYTF. The CDR3 coding sequence is TGTGCCATCAGTGAAGGGGACTATGGCTACACCTTC.

The genes are TRBV2 and TRBJ1-1; D is uncertain. Trimming stripped 2 bases from V and 5 bases from J, with 12 bases between. The CDR3 is made up of 14 amino acids. Germline V gives CDR1 SNHLY, CDR2 FYNNEI. CDR3 nucleotides: TGTGCCAGCAGTGAATACAGTTCGAGAACTGAAGCTTTCTTT. It encodes CASSEYSSRTEAFF. Filled out from reference TRBV2 and TRBJ1-1, the complete variable domain reads EPEVTQTPSHQVTQMGQEVILRCVPISNHLYFYWYRQILGQKVEFLVSFYNNEISEKSEIFDDQFSVERPDGSNFTLKIRSTKLEDSAMYFCASSEYSSRTEAFFGQGTRLTVV.